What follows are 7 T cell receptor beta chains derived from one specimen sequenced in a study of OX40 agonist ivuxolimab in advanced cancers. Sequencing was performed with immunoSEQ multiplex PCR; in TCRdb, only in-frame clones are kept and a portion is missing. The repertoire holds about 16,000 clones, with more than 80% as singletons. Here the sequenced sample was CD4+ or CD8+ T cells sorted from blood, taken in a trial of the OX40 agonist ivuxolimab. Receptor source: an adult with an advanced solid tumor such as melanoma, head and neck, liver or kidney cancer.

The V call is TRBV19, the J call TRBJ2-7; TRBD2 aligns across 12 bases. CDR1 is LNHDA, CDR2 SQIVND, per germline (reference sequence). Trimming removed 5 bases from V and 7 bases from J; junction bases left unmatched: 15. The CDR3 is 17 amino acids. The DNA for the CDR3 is TGTGCCAGTAGTCCCCTAGCGGGAGGGGCTTTGATTGTAGAGCAGTACTTC. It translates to CASSPLAGGALIVEQYF.

The CDR3 sequence is CASSLRSGTFNNEQFF. The CDR3, as DNA: TGTGCCAGCAGTTTGAGGAGCGGGACGTTCAACAATGAGCAGTTCTTC. The chain employs TRBV27 and TRBJ2-1; 7 nucleotides align to TRBD2. This CDR3 is 16 amino acids long. CDR1 and CDR2 from the germline V gene are MNHEY and SMNVEV (reference sequence). V lost 3 bases to trimming and J lost 5 bases; unmatched junction nucleotides: 10.

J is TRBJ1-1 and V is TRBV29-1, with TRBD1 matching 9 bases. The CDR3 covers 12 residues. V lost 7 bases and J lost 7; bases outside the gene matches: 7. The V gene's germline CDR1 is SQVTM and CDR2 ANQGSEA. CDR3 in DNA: TGCAGCGGGAGGACAGGGGACATTGAAGCTTTCTTT. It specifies CSGRTGDIEAFF. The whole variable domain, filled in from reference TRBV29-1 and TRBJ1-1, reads SAVISQKPSRDICQRGTSLTIQCQVDSQVTMMFWYRQQPGQSLTLIATANQGSEATYESGFVIDKFPISRPNLTFSTLTVSNMSPEDSSIYLCSGRTGDIEAFFGQGTRLTVV.

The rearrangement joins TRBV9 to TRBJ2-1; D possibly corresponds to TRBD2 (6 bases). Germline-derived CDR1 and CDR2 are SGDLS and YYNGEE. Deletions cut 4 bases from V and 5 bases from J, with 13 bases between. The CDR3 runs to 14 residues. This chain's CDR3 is CASSTRDLDNEQFF. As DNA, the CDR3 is TGTGCCAGCAGCACTCGGGACTTAGACAATGAGCAGTTCTTC.

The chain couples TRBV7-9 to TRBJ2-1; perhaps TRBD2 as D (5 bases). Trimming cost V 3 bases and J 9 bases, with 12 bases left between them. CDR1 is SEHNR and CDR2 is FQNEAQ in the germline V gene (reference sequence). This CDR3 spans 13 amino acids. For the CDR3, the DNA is TGTGCCAGCAGCTTTTCTTTAGGGAGTGAGCAGTTCTTC. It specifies CASSFSLGSEQFF. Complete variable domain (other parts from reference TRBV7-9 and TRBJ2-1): DTGVSQNPRHKITKRGQNVTFRCDPISEHNRLYWYRQTLGQGPEFLTYFQNEAQLEKSRLLSDRFSAERPKGSFSTLEIQRTEQGDSAMYLCASSFSLGSEQFFGPGTRLTVL.

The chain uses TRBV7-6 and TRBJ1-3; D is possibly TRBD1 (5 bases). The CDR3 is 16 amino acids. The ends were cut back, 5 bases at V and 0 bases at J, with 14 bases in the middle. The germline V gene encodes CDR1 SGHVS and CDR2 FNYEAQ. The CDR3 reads CASSQTTGGSGNTIYF. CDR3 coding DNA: TGTGCCAGCAGCCAAACGACGGGGGGCTCTGGAAACACCATATATTTT.

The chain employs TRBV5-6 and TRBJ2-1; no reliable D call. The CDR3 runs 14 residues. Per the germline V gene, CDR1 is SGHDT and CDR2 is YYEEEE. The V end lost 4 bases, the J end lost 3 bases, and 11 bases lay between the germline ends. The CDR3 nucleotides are TGTGCCAGCAGCCCCGAACCCGTCTACAATGAGCAGTTCTTC. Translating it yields CASSPEPVYNEQFF.